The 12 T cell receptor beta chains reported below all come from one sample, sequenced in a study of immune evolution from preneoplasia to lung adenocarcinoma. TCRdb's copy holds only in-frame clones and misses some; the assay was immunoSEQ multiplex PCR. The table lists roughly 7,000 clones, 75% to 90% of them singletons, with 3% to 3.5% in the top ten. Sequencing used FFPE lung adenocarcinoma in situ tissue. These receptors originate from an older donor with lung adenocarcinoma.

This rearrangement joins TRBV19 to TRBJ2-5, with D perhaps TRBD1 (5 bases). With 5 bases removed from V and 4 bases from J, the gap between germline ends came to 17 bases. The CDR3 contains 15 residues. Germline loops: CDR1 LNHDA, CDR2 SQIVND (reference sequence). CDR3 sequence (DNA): TGTGCCAGTAGTTGGGGCCCACAGGCCCGAGAGACCCAGTACTTC. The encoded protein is CASSWGPQARETQYF.

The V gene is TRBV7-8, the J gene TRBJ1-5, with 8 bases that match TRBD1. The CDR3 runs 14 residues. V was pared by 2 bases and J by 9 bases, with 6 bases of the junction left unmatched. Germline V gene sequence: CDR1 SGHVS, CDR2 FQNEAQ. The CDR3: CASSLTTGERPQHF. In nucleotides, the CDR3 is TGTGCCAGCAGCTTAACGACAGGGGAGCGGCCCCAGCATTTT.

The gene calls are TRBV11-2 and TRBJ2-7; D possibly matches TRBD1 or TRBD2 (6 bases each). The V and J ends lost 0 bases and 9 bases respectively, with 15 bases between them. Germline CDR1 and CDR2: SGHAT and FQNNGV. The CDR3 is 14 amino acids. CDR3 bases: TGTGCCAGCAGCTTAGAACCGGGGGCAACCGGGCAGTACTTC. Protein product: CASSLEPGATGQYF. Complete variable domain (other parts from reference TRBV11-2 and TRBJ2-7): EAGVAQSPRYKIIEKRQSVAFWCNPISGHATLYWYQQILGQGPKLLIQFQNNGVVDDSQLPKDRFSAERLKGVDSTLKIQPAKLEDSAVYLCASSLEPGATGQYFGPGTRLTVT.

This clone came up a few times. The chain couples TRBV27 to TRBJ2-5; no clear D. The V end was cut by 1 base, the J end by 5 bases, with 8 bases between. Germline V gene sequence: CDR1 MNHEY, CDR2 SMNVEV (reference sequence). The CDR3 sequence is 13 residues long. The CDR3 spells CASSLFGRETQYF. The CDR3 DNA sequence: TGTGCCAGCAGTTTATTCGGTCGGGAGACCCAGTACTTC.

The CDR3, as DNA: TGTGCCAGCAGCCAAGCCGTAGGCCACTCCTACAATGAGCAGTTCTTC. It is translated as CASSQAVGHSYNEQFF. The chain uses TRBV7-2 and TRBJ2-1; D gene uncertain. V lost 5 bases, J lost 0 bases, and 14 bases lay in between. The CDR3 has 16 residues. Germline CDR1 is SGHTA and CDR2 is FQGNSA.

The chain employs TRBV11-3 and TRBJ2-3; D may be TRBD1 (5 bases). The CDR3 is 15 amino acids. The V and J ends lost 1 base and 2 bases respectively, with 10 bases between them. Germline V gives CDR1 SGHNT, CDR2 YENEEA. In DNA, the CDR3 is TGTGCCAGCAGCTTAGGACAGAGGTCCACAGATACGCAGTATTTT. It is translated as CASSLGQRSTDTQYF.

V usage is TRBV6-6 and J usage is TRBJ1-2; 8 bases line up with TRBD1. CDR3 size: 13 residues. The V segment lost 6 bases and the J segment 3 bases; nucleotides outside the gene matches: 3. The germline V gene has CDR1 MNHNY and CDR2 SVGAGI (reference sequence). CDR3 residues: CASRGQDHYGYTF. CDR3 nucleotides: TGTGCCAGCAGGGGACAGGATCACTATGGCTACACCTTC.

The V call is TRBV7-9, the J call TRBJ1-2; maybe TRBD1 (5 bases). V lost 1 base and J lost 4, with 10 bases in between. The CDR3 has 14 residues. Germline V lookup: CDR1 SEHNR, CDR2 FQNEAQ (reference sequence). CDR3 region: CASSLVGGSYGYTF. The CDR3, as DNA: TGTGCCAGCAGCTTAGTGGGGGGGAGCTATGGCTACACCTTC.

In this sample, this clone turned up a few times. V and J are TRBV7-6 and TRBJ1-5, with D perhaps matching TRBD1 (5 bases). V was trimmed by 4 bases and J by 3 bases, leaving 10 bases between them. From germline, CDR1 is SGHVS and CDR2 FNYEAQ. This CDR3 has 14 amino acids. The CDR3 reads CASSSGGDNQPQHF. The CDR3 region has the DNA TGTGCCAGCAGCTCGGGGGGGGACAATCAGCCCCAGCATTTT.

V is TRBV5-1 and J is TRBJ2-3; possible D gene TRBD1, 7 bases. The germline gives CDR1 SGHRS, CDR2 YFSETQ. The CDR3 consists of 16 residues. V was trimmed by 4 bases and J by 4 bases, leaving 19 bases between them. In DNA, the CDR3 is TGCGCCAGCAGCGGTGCAGGGGGGAAACGCGCAGATACGCAGTATTTT. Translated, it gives CASSGAGGKRADTQYF. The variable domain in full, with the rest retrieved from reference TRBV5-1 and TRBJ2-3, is KAGVTQTPRYLIKTRGQQVTLSCSPISGHRSVSWYQQTPGQGLQFLFEYFSETQRNKGNFPGRFSGRQFSNSRSEMNVSTLELGDSALYLCASSGAGGKRADTQYFGPGTRLTVL.

DNA of the CDR3: TGTGCCAGCAGCTTCCACAGACAAGAGACCCAGTACTTC. Translated: CASSFHRQETQYF. V gene TRBV7-9 combines with J gene TRBJ2-5; D gene ambiguous. CDR3 length: 13 amino acids. V lost 3 bases to trimming and J lost 2 bases, with 7 bases between them. Germline CDR1 and CDR2: SEHNR and FQNEAQ (reference sequence). Supplemented by reference TRBV7-9 and TRBJ2-5, the full variable domain reads DTGVSQNPRHKITKRGQNVTFRCDPISEHNRLYWYRQTLGQGPEFLTYFQNEAQLEKSRLLSDRFSAERPKGSFSTLEIQRTEQGDSAMYLCASSFHRQETQYFGPGTRLLVL.

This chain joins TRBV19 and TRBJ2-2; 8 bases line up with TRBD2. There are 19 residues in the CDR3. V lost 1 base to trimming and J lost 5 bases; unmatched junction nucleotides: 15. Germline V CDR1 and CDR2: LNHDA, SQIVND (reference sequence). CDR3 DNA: TGTGCCAGTAGTATAGTCCCCTGGACGAGCGGGAGTTTTACCGGGGAGCTGTTTTTT. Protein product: CASSIVPWTSGSFTGELFF. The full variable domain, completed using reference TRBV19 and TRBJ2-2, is DGGITQSPKYLFRKEGQNVTLSCEQNLNHDAMYWYRQDPGQGLRLIYYSQIVNDFQKGDIAEGYSVSREKKESFPLTVTSAQKNPTAFYLCASSIVPWTSGSFTGELFFGEGSRLTVL.